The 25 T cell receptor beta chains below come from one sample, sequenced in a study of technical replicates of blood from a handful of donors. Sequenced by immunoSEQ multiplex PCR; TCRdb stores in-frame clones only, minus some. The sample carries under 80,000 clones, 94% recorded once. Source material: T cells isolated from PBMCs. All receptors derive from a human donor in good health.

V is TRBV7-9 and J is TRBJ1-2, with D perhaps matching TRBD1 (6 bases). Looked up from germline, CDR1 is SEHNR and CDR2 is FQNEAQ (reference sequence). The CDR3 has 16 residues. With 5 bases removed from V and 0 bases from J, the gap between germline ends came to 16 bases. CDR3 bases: TGTGCCAGCAGCAGCGGGGGGGCAATAGCTAACTATGGCTACACCTTC. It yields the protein CASSSGGAIANYGYTF.

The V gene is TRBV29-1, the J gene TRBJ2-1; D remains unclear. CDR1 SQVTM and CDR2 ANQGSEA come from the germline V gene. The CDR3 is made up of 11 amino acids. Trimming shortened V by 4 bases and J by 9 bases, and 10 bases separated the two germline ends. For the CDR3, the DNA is TGCAGCGTTGGCAGGCTGGGTGAGCAGTTCTTC. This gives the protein CSVGRLGEQFF.

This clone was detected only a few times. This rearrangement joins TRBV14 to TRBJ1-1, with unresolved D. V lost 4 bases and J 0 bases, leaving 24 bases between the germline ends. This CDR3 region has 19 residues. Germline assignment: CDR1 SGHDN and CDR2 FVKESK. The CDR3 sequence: CASSLRFGIEFGVNTEAFF. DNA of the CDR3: TGTGCCAGCAGCCTCCGGTTCGGGATTGAATTCGGGGTGAACACTGAAGCTTTCTTT.

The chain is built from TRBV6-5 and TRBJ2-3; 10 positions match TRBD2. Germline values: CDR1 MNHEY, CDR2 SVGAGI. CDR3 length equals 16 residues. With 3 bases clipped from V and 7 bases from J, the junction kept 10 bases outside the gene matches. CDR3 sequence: CASSYSQRGGRNTQYF. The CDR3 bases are TGTGCCAGCAGTTATTCTCAGCGGGGGGGCCGGAATACGCAGTATTTT.

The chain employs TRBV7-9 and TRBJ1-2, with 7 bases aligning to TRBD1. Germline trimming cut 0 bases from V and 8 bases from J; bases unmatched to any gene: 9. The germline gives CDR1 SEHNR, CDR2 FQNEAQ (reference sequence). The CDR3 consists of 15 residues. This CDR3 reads CASSLAGQGVTGYTF. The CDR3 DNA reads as TGTGCCAGCAGCTTAGCGGGTCAGGGGGTTACCGGCTACACCTTC. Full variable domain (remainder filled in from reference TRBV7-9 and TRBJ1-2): DTGVSQNPRHKITKRGQNVTFRCDPISEHNRLYWYRQTLGQGPEFLTYFQNEAQLEKSRLLSDRFSAERPKGSFSTLEIQRTEQGDSAMYLCASSLAGQGVTGYTFGSGTRLTVV.

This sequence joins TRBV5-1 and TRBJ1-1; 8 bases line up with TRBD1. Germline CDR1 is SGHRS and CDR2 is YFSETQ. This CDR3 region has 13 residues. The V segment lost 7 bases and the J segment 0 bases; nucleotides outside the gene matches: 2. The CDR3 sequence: CASGQGMNTEAFF. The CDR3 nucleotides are TGCGCCAGCGGACAGGGAATGAACACTGAAGCTTTCTTT.

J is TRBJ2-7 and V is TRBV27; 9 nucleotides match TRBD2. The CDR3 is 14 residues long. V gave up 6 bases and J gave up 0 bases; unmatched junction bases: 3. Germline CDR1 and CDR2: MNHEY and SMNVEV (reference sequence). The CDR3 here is CASSPSGNSYEQYF. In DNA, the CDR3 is TGTGCCAGCAGCCCTAGCGGGAACTCCTACGAGCAGTACTTC.

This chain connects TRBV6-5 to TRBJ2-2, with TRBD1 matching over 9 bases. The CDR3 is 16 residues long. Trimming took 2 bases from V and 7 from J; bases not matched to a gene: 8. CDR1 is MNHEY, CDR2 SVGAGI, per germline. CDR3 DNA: TGTGCCAGCAGTTACCCGCGACAGGGGGGAGGCGGGGAGCTGTTTTTT. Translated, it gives CASSYPRQGGGGELFF.

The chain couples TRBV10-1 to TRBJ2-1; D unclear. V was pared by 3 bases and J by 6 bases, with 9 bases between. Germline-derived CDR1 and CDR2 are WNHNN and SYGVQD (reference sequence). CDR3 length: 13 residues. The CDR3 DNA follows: TGCGCCAGCAGTGATTTCGTTTCCAATGAGCAGTTCTTC. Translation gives CASSDFVSNEQFF.

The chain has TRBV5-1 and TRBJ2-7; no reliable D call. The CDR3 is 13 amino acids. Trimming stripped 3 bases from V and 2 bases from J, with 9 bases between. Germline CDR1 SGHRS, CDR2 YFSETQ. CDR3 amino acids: CASSSPSTYEQYF. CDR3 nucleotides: TGCGCCAGCAGCTCCCCATCCACCTACGAGCAGTACTTC.

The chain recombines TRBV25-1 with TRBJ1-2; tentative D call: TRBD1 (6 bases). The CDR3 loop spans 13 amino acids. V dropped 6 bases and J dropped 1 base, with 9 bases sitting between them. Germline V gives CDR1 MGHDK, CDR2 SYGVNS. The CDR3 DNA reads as TGTGCCAGCAGCTGGGACAATAACTATGGCTACACCTTC. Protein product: CASSWDNNYGYTF.

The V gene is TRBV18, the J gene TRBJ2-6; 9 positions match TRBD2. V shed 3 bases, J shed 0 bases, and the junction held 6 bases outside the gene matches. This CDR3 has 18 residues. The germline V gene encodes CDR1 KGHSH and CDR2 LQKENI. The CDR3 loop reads CASSPRGSGGSGANVLTF. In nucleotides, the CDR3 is TGTGCCAGCTCACCTCGAGGTAGCGGGGGCTCTGGGGCCAACGTCCTGACTTTC.

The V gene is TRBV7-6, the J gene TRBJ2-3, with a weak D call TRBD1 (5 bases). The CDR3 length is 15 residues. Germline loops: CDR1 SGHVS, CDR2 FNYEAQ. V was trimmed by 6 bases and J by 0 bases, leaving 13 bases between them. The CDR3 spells CASSPGFASTDTQYF. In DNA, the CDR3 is TGTGCCAGCAGTCCAGGGTTTGCTAGCACAGATACGCAGTATTTT.

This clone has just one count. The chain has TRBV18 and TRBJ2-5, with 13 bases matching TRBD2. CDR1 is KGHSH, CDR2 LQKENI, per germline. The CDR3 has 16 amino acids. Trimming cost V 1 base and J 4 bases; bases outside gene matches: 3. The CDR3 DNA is TGTGCCAGCTCACCACGGACTAGCGGGAGATCAGAGACCCAGTACTTC. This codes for CASSPRTSGRSETQYF.

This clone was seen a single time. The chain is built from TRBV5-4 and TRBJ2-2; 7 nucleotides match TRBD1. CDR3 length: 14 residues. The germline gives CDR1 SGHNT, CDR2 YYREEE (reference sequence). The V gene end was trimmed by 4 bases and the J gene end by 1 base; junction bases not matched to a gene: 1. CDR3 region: CASSRTGNTGELFF. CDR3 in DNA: TGTGCCAGCAGCCGGACAGGGAACACCGGGGAGCTGTTTTTT.

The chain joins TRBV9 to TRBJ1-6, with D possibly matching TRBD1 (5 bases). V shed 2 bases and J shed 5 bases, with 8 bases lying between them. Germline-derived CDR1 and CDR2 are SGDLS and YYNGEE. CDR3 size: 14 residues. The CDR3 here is CASSVRTNNSPLHF. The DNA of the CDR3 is TGTGCCAGCAGCGTTCGGACAAATAATTCACCCCTCCACTTT.

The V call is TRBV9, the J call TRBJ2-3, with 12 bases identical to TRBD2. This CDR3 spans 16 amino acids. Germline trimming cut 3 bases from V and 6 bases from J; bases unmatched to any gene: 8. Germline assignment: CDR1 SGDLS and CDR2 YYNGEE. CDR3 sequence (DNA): TGTGCCAGCAGCGACACCCTAGCGGGGGGGACCGATACGCAGTATTTT. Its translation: CASSDTLAGGTDTQYF.

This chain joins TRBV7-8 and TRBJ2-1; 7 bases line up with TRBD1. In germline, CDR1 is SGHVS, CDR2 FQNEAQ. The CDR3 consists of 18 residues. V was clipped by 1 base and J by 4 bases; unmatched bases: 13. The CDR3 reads CASSLVVGGGGGYNEQFF. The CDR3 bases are TGTGCCAGCAGCTTAGTTGTAGGGGGCGGAGGAGGATACAATGAGCAGTTCTTC.

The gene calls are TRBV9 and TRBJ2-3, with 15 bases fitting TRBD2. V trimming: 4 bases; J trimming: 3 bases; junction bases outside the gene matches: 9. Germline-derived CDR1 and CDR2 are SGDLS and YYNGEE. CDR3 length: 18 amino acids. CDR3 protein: CASSTWTSGRAVTDTQYF. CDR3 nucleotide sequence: TGTGCCAGCAGCACTTGGACTAGCGGGAGGGCGGTTACAGATACGCAGTATTTT.

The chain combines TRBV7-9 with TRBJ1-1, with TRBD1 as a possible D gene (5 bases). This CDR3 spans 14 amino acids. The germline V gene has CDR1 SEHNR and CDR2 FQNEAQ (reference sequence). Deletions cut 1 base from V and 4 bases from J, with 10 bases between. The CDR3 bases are TGTGCCAGCAGCTTAGTTGGGGGGGGCACTGAAGCTTTCTTT. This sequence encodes CASSLVGGGTEAFF.

CDR3 sequence reads: CAISESTGPDYGYTF. CDR3 in DNA: TGTGCCATCAGTGAGTCGACAGGGCCGGACTATGGCTACACCTTC. This chain connects TRBV10-3 to TRBJ1-2, with 7 positions matching TRBD1. Germline lookup yields CDR1 ENHRY and CDR2 SYGVKD. V shed 0 bases and J 3 bases; nucleotides not matched to a gene: 4. The CDR3 sequence is 15 residues long.

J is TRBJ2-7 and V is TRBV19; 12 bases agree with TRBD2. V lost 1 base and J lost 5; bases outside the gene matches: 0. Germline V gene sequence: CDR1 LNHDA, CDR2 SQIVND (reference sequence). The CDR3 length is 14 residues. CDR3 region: CASSIASGGDEQYF. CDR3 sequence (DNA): TGTGCCAGTAGTATAGCTAGCGGGGGGGACGAGCAGTACTTC.

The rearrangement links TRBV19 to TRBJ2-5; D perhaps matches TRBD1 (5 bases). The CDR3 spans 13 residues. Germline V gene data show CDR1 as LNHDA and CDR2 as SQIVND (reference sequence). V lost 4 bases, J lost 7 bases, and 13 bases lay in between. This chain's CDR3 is CASSTDSRRTQYF. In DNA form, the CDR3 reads TGTGCCAGTAGTACCGACAGCCGACGGACCCAGTACTTC.

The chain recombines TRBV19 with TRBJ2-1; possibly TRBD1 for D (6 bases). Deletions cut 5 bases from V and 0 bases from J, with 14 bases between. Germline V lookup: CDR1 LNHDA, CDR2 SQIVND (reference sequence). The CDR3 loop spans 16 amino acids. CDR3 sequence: CASSVGTLSSYNEQFF. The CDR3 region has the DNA TGTGCCAGTAGTGTGGGGACATTGAGCTCCTACAATGAGCAGTTCTTC.

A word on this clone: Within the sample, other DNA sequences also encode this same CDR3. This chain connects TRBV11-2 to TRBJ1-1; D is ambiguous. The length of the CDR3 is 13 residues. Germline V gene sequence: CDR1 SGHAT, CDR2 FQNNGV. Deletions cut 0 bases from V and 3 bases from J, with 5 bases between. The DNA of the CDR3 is TGTGCCAGCAGCTTAGACTCCTACACTGAAGCTTTCTTT. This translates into CASSLDSYTEAFF. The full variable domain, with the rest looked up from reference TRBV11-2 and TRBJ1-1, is EAGVAQSPRYKIIEKRQSVAFWCNPISGHATLYWYQQILGQGPKLLIQFQNNGVVDDSQLPKDRFSAERLKGVDSTLKIQPAKLEDSAVYLCASSLDSYTEAFFGQGTRLTVV.